The clone carrying this TCR beta chain was counted a few times. The CDR3 totals 13 residues. Germline-derived CDR1 and CDR2 are SGHVS and FNYEAQ. The trim removed 5 bases at V and 11 bases at J, leaving 8 bases unmatched. The data originate from a study of T cell repertoires in cytomegalovirus infection. TCRdb reprocessed the reads via MiXCR and lists one record per CDR3 protein. Among some 440,000 distinct CDR3 sequences, 25% to 40% were seen once, and the ten largest hold around 13%. This sequence originates from a human donor in good health (CMV status not recorded). Some clones in this sample may be carry-over from other donors' samples. This chain connects TRBV7-6 to TRBJ1-1, with 10 bases that match TRBD1. The sample consisted of PBMCs. CDR3 DNA sequence: TGTGCCAGCAGCACTGACAGGGGGCGACAGGCTTTCTTT. Its protein is CASSTDRGRQAFF.